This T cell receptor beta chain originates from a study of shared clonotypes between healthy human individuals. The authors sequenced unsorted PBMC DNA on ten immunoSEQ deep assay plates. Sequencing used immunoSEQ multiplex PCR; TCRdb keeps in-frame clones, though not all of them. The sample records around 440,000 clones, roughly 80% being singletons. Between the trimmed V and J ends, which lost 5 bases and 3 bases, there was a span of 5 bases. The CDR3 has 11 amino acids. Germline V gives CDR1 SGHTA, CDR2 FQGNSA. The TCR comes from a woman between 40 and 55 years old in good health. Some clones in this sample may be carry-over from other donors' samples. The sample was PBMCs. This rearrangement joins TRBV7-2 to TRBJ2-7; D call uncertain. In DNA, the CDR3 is TGTGCCAGCAGCCTACACTACGAGCAGTACTTC. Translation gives CASSLHYEQYF.